These T cell receptor beta chains were read from a single sample in a study of blood T cell repertoires in COVID-19. Repertoires were generated with immunoSEQ multiplex PCR, while TCRdb's copy carries only in-frame clones and drops some. The data show over 150,000 clones, with around 83% seen just once and approximately 1.1% held by the top ten. Material for sequencing was peripheral blood. The source is a man aged 40-55 years with acute or convalescent COVID-19. The conserved cysteine and the conserved F or W are not part of the CDR3 here. Fields, in order: J gene, V gene, D gene, CDR3 protein. A D gene is named only where the DNA matches it firmly.

j_call: TRBJ2-1
v_call: TRBV18
d_call: -
cdr3_aa: ASSPPGPSYNEQF

j_call: TRBJ2-5
v_call: TRBV2
d_call: TRBD1
cdr3_aa: ASSGDSQETQY

j_call: TRBJ1-6
v_call: TRBV13
d_call: TRBD1
cdr3_aa: ASSLPGGAHGNSPLH

j_call: TRBJ1-2
v_call: TRBV5-1
d_call: TRBD1
cdr3_aa: ASSPGQGVGYGYT

j_call: TRBJ2-7
v_call: TRBV30
d_call: -
cdr3_aa: AWSDSRYEQY

j_call: TRBJ2-1
v_call: TRBV11-3
d_call: -
cdr3_aa: ASSLQSGLSGNEQF

j_call: TRBJ2-7
v_call: TRBV18
d_call: -
cdr3_aa: ASSPPFPRSYEQY

j_call: TRBJ2-7
v_call: TRBV6-5
d_call: TRBD1
cdr3_aa: ASSYRPGQGISEQY

j_call: TRBJ1-1
v_call: TRBV7-2
d_call: -
cdr3_aa: ASKVGVNTEAF

j_call: TRBJ1-1
v_call: TRBV4-1
d_call: -
cdr3_aa: ASTPGGKGSEAF

j_call: TRBJ2-7
v_call: TRBV6-5
d_call: TRBD1
cdr3_aa: ASSRQGYEQY

j_call: TRBJ2-5
v_call: TRBV7-8
d_call: -
cdr3_aa: ASSLVAGEETQY

j_call: TRBJ1-2
v_call: TRBV6-4
d_call: TRBD1
cdr3_aa: ASSDPNRGEDGYT

j_call: TRBJ1-1
v_call: TRBV12-3/TRBV12-4
d_call: -
cdr3_aa: ASSPDWTEAF

j_call: TRBJ1-1
v_call: TRBV14
d_call: -
cdr3_aa: ASSQGGGGAF

j_call: TRBJ1-1
v_call: TRBV4-2
d_call: -
cdr3_aa: ASSQTGLYTEAF

j_call: TRBJ2-1
v_call: TRBV5-1
d_call: TRBD2
cdr3_aa: ASSPGTSGGNEQF

j_call: TRBJ2-3
v_call: TRBV27
d_call: TRBD2
cdr3_aa: ASKRTSGASTDTQY

j_call: TRBJ2-1
v_call: TRBV27
d_call: -
cdr3_aa: ASSNYQGLNEQF

j_call: TRBJ1-1
v_call: TRBV6-6
d_call: -
cdr3_aa: ASSYRAGLDTEAF

j_call: TRBJ1-5
v_call: TRBV15
d_call: TRBD1
cdr3_aa: ATSRDGTGNQPQH

j_call: TRBJ1-1
v_call: TRBV6-1
d_call: -
cdr3_aa: ASSDGLLNTEAF

j_call: TRBJ1-5
v_call: TRBV12-3/TRBV12-4
d_call: TRBD1
cdr3_aa: ASSWDRNQPQH

j_call: TRBJ2-1
v_call: TRBV5-6
d_call: TRBD1
cdr3_aa: ASSFGPGQRDNEQF

j_call: TRBJ1-1
v_call: TRBV11-2
d_call: TRBD1
cdr3_aa: ASSWATGGLEAF

j_call: TRBJ1-2
v_call: TRBV21-1
d_call: -
cdr3_aa: ASSGGEIYGYT

j_call: TRBJ2-7
v_call: TRBV5-4
d_call: -
cdr3_aa: ASSSRGGDYEQY

j_call: TRBJ1-2
v_call: TRBV18
d_call: TRBD1
cdr3_aa: ASANQGDYGYT

j_call: TRBJ1-3
v_call: TRBV6-1
d_call: -
cdr3_aa: ASSEDSNRFSGNTIY

j_call: TRBJ1-2
v_call: TRBV12-3/TRBV12-4
d_call: -
cdr3_aa: ASSFGQGGYT

j_call: TRBJ1-1
v_call: TRBV30
d_call: -
cdr3_aa: AWNRNTEAF

j_call: TRBJ1-3
v_call: TRBV15
d_call: -
cdr3_aa: ATSKRTASGNTIY

j_call: TRBJ2-2
v_call: TRBV19
d_call: -
cdr3_aa: ASSIAGRSNTGELF

j_call: TRBJ1-3
v_call: TRBV5-6
d_call: -
cdr3_aa: ASSFDRVQGNTIY

j_call: TRBJ2-1
v_call: TRBV10-3
d_call: TRBD2
cdr3_aa: AISESAAGLYNEQF

j_call: TRBJ2-5
v_call: TRBV29-1
d_call: -
cdr3_aa: SVGGGGGETQY

j_call: TRBJ1-1
v_call: TRBV12-1
d_call: -
cdr3_aa: ASSLPSGAFNTEAF

j_call: TRBJ1-6
v_call: TRBV5-1
d_call: -
cdr3_aa: ASSLAAGTGSPLH

j_call: TRBJ2-3
v_call: TRBV2
d_call: -
cdr3_aa: ASTPNSNTDTQY

j_call: TRBJ1-1
v_call: TRBV7-9
d_call: -
cdr3_aa: ASSLASVWEAF

j_call: TRBJ2-2
v_call: TRBV18
d_call: TRBD1
cdr3_aa: ASSQRQGTGRWNTGELF

j_call: TRBJ2-7
v_call: TRBV15
d_call: TRBD1
cdr3_aa: ATSANSGTVRYEQY

j_call: TRBJ1-2
v_call: TRBV29-1
d_call: TRBD1
cdr3_aa: SVERTGVGSDGYT

j_call: TRBJ2-7
v_call: TRBV28
d_call: -
cdr3_aa: ASSFAGAYEQY

j_call: TRBJ2-7
v_call: TRBV19
d_call: -
cdr3_aa: ASSKGGAASSYEQY

j_call: TRBJ1-4
v_call: TRBV5-4
d_call: TRBD1
cdr3_aa: ASSLRQGEKEKLF